A single sample gave rise to the 5 T cell receptor beta chains below, sequenced in a study of OX40 agonist ivuxolimab in advanced cancers. The protocol was immunoSEQ multiplex PCR, while the TCRdb copy is restricted to in-frame clones and leaves out a portion. The sample holds about 100,000 clones, 90% seen once. The material sequenced was CD4+ or CD8+ T cells sorted from blood, taken in a trial of the OX40 agonist ivuxolimab. The receptor set was obtained from an adult with an advanced solid tumor such as melanoma, head and neck, liver or kidney cancer.

The chain joins TRBV11-2 to TRBJ2-1; 12 bases map to TRBD1. With 4 bases clipped from V and 1 base from J, the junction kept 5 bases outside the gene matches. The CDR3 runs to 17 residues. The germline V gene has CDR1 SGHAT and CDR2 FQNNGV. Written as DNA, the CDR3 is TGTGCCAGCAGCTCACGGGGACAGGGGGCGTCCTACAATGAGCAGTTCTTC. It encodes CASSSRGQGASYNEQFF.

The chain links TRBV5-4 to TRBJ2-5; TRBD1 aligns across 7 bases. Trimming at V came to 3 bases and at J to 4 bases, leaving 15 bases not matched to a gene. CDR1 and CDR2 (germline): SGHNT, YYREEE (reference sequence). This CDR3 region has 17 residues. Here the CDR3 DNA reads TGTGCCAGCAGCTCCCCAGGTAGCAGGGGGTTACGAGAGACCCAGTACTTC. Residues: CASSSPGSRGLRETQYF.

V is TRBV28 and J is TRBJ2-3; 8 nucleotides align to TRBD2. J lost 4 bases, V lost 1 base, and 10 bases had no gene match. From germline, CDR1 is MDHEN and CDR2 SYDVKM. The CDR3 runs to 17 residues. CDR3 DNA sequence: TGTGCCAGCAGTTTATTCCTCGGGAGGGAGGGCTCAGATACGCAGTATTTT. This codes for CASSLFLGREGSDTQYF.

This chain connects TRBV10-2 to TRBJ2-3; 9 bases are a match to TRBD2. The CDR3 is 14 residues long. The V gene end was trimmed by 5 bases and the J gene end by 8 bases; junction bases not matched to a gene: 8. The germline CDR1 and CDR2 sequences are WSHSY and SAAADI. CDR3 loop: CASSLGTSRSTQYF. CDR3 DNA sequence: TGCGCCAGCAGTTTGGGGACTAGCCGCAGTACGCAGTATTTT.

V and J are TRBV18 and TRBJ1-3; D is undetermined. Between the trimmed V and J ends, which lost 7 bases and 0 bases, there was a span of 13 bases. Germline values: CDR1 KGHSH, CDR2 LQKENI. CDR3 length: 15 amino acids. The DNA of the CDR3 is TGTGCCAGCTTGACTCCAGAAAGCTCTGGAAACACCATATATTTT. This gives the protein CASLTPESSGNTIYF.